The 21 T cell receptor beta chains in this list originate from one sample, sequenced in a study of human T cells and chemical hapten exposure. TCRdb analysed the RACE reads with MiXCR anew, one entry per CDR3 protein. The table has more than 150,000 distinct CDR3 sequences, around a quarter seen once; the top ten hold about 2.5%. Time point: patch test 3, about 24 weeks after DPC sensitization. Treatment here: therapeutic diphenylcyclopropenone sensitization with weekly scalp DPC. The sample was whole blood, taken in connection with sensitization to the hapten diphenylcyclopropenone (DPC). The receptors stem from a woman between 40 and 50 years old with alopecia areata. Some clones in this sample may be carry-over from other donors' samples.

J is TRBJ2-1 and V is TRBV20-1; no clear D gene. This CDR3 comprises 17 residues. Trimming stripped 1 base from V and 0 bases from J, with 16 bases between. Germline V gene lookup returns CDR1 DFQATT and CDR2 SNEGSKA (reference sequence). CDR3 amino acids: CSARASAETPSYNEQFF. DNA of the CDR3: TGCAGTGCTAGAGCCTCAGCCGAGACCCCCTCCTACAATGAGCAGTTCTTC.

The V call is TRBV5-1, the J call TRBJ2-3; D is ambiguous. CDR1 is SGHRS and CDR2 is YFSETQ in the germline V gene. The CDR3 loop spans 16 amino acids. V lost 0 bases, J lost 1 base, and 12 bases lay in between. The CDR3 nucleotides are TGCGCCAGCAGCTTGGCCGCGGCACCCCGCACAGATACGCAGTATTTT. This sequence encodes CASSLAAAPRTDTQYF.

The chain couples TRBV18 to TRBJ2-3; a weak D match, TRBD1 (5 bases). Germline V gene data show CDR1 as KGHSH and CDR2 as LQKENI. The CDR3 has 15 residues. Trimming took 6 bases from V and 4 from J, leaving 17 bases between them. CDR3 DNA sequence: TGTGCCAGCTCCTCCCAGGGCCACTTCCCAGATACGCAGTATTTT. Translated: CASSSQGHFPDTQYF.

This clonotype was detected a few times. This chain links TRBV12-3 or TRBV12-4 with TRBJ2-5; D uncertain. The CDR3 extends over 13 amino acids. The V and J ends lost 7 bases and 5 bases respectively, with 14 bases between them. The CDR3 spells CASNALGLETQYF. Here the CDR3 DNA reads TGTGCCAGCAACGCCCTAGGGTTGGAGACCCAGTACTTC.

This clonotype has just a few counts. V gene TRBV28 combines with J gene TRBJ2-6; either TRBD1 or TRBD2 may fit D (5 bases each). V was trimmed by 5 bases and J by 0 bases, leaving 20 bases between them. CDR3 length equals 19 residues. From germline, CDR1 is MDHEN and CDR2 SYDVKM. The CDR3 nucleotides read TGTGCCAGCAGTCCACTGGGGGTTGCCTCTCTCTCTGGGGCCAACGTCCTGACTTTC. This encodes CASSPLGVASLSGANVLTF.

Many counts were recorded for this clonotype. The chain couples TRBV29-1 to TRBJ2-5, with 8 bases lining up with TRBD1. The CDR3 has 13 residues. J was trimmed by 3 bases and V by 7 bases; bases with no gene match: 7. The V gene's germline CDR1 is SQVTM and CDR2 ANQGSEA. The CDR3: CSAGPTGEETQYF. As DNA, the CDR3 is TGCAGCGCCGGACCGACAGGGGAAGAGACCCAGTACTTC.

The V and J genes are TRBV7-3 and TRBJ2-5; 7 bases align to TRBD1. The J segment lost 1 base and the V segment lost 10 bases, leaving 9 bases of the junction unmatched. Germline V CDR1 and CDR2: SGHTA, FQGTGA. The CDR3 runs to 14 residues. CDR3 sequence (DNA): TGTGCCAAATCACAACGGACAGGCCAAGAGACCCAGTACTTC. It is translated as CAKSQRTGQETQYF.

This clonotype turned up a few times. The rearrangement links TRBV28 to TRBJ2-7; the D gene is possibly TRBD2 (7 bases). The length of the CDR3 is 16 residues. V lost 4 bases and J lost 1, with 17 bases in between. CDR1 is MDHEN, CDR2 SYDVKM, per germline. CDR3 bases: TGTGCCAGCAGTTCCCTAGGGGGGAGGGGGTCCTACGAGCAGTACTTC. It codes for CASSSLGGRGSYEQYF.

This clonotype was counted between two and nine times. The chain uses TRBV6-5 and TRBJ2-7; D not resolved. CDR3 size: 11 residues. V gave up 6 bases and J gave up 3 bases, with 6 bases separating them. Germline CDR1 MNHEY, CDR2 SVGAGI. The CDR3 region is CASRKVYEQYF. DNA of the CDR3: TGTGCCAGCAGAAAAGTCTACGAGCAGTACTTC.

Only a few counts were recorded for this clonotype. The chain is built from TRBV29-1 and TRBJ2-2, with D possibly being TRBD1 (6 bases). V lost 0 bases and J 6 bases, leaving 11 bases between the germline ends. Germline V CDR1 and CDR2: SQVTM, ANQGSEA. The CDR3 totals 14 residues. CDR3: CSVEDSQGSGELFF. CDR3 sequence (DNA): TGCAGCGTTGAAGATAGCCAGGGGTCCGGGGAGCTGTTTTTT.

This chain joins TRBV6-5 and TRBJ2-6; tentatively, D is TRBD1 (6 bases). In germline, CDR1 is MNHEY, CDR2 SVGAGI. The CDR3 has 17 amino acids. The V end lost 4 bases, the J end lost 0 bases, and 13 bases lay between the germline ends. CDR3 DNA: TGTGCCAGCAGTTCAGGACAGTCAAGCTCTGGGGCCAACGTCCTGACTTTC. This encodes CASSSGQSSSGANVLTF.

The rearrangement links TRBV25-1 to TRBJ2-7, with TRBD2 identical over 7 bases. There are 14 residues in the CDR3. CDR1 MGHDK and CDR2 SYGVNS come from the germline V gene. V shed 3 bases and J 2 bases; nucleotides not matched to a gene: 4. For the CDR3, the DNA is TGTGCCAGCAGTGAGGCTAGCGGAGCCTACGAGCAGTACTTC. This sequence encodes CASSEASGAYEQYF.

CDR3: CASSQVSGANVLTF. Here the CDR3 DNA reads TGTGCCAGCAGCCAAGTCTCTGGGGCCAACGTCCTGACTTTC. The chain carries TRBV4-2 and TRBJ2-6; D gene uncertain. This CDR3 spans 14 amino acids. The germline V and J ends were trimmed by 1 base and 0 bases, with 1 base remaining between them. CDR1 is LGHNA and CDR2 is YNFKEQ in the germline V gene.

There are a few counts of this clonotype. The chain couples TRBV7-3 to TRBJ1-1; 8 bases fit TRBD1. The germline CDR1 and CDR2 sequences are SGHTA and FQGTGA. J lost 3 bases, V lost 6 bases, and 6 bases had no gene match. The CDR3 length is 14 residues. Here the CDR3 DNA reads TGTGCCAGCAGGGCAACAGGGGGGGACACTGAAGCTTTCTTT. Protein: CASRATGGDTEAFF.

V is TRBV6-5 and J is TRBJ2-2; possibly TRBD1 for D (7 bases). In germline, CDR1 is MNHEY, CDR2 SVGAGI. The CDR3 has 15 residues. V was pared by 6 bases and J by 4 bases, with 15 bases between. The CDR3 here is CASRTQGGLTGELFF. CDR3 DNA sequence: TGTGCCAGCAGAACTCAGGGGGGCCTCACCGGGGAGCTGTTTTTT.

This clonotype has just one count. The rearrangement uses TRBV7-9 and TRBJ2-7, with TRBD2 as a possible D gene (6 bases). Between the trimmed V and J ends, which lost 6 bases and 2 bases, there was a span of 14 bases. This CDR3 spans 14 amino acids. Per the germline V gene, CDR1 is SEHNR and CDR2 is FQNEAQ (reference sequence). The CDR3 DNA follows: TGTGCCAGCAGTAAAATCGGGGGTACCTACGAGCAGTACTTC. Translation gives CASSKIGGTYEQYF. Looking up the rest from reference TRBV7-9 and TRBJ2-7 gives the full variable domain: DTGVSQNPRHKITKRGQNVTFRCDPISEHNRLYWYRQTLGQGPEFLTYFQNEAQLEKSRLLSDRFSAERPKGSFSTLEIQRTEQGDSAMYLCASSKIGGTYEQYFGPGTRLTVT.

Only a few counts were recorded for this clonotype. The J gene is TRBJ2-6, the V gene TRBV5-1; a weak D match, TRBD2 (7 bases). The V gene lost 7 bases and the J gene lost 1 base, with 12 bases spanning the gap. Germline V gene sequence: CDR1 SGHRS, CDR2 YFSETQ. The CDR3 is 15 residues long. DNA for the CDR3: TGCGCCAGCGGGGGGGGGCGTTCTGGGGCCAACGTCCTGACTTTC. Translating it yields CASGGGRSGANVLTF.

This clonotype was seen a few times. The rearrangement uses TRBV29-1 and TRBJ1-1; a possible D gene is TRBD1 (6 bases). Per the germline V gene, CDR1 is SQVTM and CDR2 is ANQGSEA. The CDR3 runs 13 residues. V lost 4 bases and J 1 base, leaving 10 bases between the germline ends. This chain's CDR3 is CSVAGGTNTEAFF. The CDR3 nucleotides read TGCAGCGTTGCCGGGGGCACGAACACTGAAGCTTTCTTT.

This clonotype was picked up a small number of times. CDR3 sequence reads: CSSGPLQETQYF. Here the CDR3 DNA reads TGCAGCTCAGGGCCCCTACAAGAGACCCAGTACTTC. The chain joins TRBV29-1 to TRBJ2-5; possible D gene TRBD1, 5 bases. The length of the CDR3 is 12 residues. V dropped 8 bases and J dropped 2 bases, with 12 bases sitting between them. Germline CDR1 SQVTM, CDR2 ANQGSEA.

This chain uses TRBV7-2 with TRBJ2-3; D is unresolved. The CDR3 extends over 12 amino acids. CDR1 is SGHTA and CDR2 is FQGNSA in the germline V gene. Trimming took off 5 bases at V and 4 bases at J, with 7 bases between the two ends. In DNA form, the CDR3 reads TGTGCCAGCAGCCGCGGCCCAGATACGCAGTATTTT. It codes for CASSRGPDTQYF.

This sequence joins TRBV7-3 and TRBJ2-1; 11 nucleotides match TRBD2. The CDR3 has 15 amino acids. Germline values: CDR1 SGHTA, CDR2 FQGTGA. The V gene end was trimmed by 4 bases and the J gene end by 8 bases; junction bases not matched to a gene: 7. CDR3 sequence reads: CASSYFSGRADEQFF. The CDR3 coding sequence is TGTGCCAGCAGCTATTTTAGCGGGAGGGCCGATGAGCAGTTCTTC.